This TCR beta chain was sequenced during a study of vaccination and CD4 T cells after COVID-19. Study-wide background: Post-vaccination specimens were collected at a median of approximately 74 days following dose two (range 14 to 241). The stimulating agents, overlapping spike peptides, came from SARS-CoV-2, HCoV-NL63, HCoV-OC43 and HCoV-229E.

Details on this clonotype: Its antigen is not known.

CD4+ T cells that had been cultured provided DNA sequenced with the Oncomine TCR Beta short-read assay. TCRdb analysed the PCR reads with MiXCR anew, one entry per CDR3 protein. The table lists 10,000 to 15,000 distinct CDR3 sequences, around 62% of them singletons. Germline V CDR1 and CDR2: DFQATT, SNEGSKA (reference sequence). This CDR3 has 15 residues. Trimming pared 1 base from V and 6 bases from J, leaving 15 bases between. Noted treatment: 10-day PBMC culture with coronavirus spike peptide pools or control peptides (ViraFEST assay). IL-2 at approximately 10 IU/ml and peptide pools at around 10 ug/ml were added to PBMCs cultured at two million per well. Cells received half-medium changes with fresh IL-2 medium on days 3 and 7.

Material: CD4+ T cells from blood, cultured in vitro. The sequence was collected from a human donor who had recovered from COVID-19. The genes are TRBV20-1 and TRBJ1-4; D gene uncertain. The CDR3 spells CSARVLPESDEKLFF. CDR3 sequence (DNA): TGCAGTGCTAGAGTACTGCCGGAGAGTGATGAAAAACTGTTTTTT.